A single sample is the source of the 19 T cell receptor beta chains below, sequenced in a study of radiotherapy plus CTLA-4 blockade in lung cancer. Using immunoSEQ multiplex PCR, the repertoire was profiled, and TCRdb retains in-frame clones only, with some absent. The table includes approximately 57,000 clones, approximately 84% detected once. Sequencing used peripheral blood, obtained from a patient treated with radiotherapy plus ipilimumab. The source is a human donor with non-small cell lung cancer whose response to radiotherapy plus ipilimumab could not be evaluated.

The gene calls are TRBV5-1 and TRBJ2-1; 15 nucleotides align to TRBD2. The CDR3 sequence is 19 residues long. CDR1 and CDR2 (germline): SGHRS, YFSETQ. Losses at the gene ends were 7 bases for V and 6 bases for J; bases not matched to a gene: 17. The CDR3 sequence: CASHPGLAGGGRTGNEQFF. CDR3 bases: TGCGCCAGCCACCCTGGACTAGCGGGGGGGGGTCGGACAGGCAATGAGCAGTTCTTC.

The V gene is TRBV9, the J gene TRBJ2-1; tentatively, D is TRBD1 (6 bases). CDR3 length: 15 residues. Per germline, CDR1 SGDLS and CDR2 YYNGEE. V lost 4 bases and J lost 1, with 12 bases in between. The CDR3, as DNA: TGTGCCAGCAGCATACAGGGTAGTTCCTACAATGAGCAGTTCTTC. This translates into CASSIQGSSYNEQFF.

The rearrangement joins TRBV4-2 to TRBJ1-5, with a weak D call TRBD1 (6 bases). Germline CDR1 and CDR2: LGHNA and YNFKEQ. CDR3 length equals 16 residues. The V end lost 0 bases, the J end lost 6 bases, and 15 bases lay between the germline ends. Written as DNA, the CDR3 is TGTGCCAGCAGCCAAGAGGGCAGGGGTGTAGGTCAGCCCCAGCATTTT. This gives the protein CASSQEGRGVGQPQHF.

The chain uses TRBV5-1 and TRBJ2-1; 7 bases match TRBD2. This CDR3 contains 14 residues. V was pared by 6 bases and J by 7 bases, with 10 bases of the junction left unmatched. The germline V gene has CDR1 SGHRS and CDR2 YFSETQ. The CDR3 reads CASTVQQRGNEQFF. DNA for the CDR3: TGCGCCAGCACCGTACAACAGCGGGGAAATGAGCAGTTCTTC.

J is TRBJ2-7 and V is TRBV28; 10 bases align to TRBD2. This CDR3 contains 13 residues. V gave up 10 bases and J gave up 0 bases; unmatched junction bases: 3. From germline, CDR1 is MDHEN and CDR2 SYDVKM. The CDR3 nucleotides are TGTGCCATCACTAGCGGGAACTCCTACGAGCAGTACTTC. Its protein is CAITSGNSYEQYF.

The rearrangement links TRBV5-6 to TRBJ2-3; D is ambiguous. Germline CDR1 SGHDT, CDR2 YYEEEE. V was trimmed by 4 bases and J by 1 base, leaving 16 bases between them. CDR3 size: 16 residues. CDR3 sequence reads: CASSTLTTSGTDTQYF. The DNA of the CDR3 is TGTGCCAGCAGCACCCTCACTACCAGCGGCACAGATACGCAGTATTTT.

The chain is built from TRBV19 and TRBJ1-5, with D maybe TRBD1 (5 bases). Germline V lookup: CDR1 LNHDA, CDR2 SQIVND (reference sequence). The V end was cut by 3 bases, the J end by 2 bases, with 11 bases between. The CDR3 consists of 15 residues. In DNA, the CDR3 is TGTGCCAGTAGTATCCCCAGGGCGGGCAATCAGCCCCAGCATTTT. Amino acids: CASSIPRAGNQPQHF.

The chain has TRBV7-9 and TRBJ2-7; perhaps TRBD2 as D (5 bases). Trimming took off 1 base at V and 5 bases at J, with 12 bases between the two ends. Germline CDR1 is SEHNR and CDR2 is FQNEAQ (reference sequence). The CDR3 runs to 14 residues. The CDR3 region has the DNA TGTGCCAGCAGCTTAGGGAACCTCGGGAACGAGCAGTACTTC. The encoded protein is CASSLGNLGNEQYF.

In DNA form, the CDR3 reads TGTGCCAGCAGTTTACTCAGGGGGAGCTATGGCTACACCTTC. Its translation is CASSLLRGSYGYTF. The chain has TRBV28 and TRBJ1-2; 7 positions agree with TRBD1. With V trimmed by 2 bases and J by 4 bases, 4 bases remained unmatched. Germline V gene lookup returns CDR1 MDHEN and CDR2 SYDVKM. The CDR3 runs to 14 residues.

The CDR3 DNA reads TGTGCCACCAGCCATGGGACAGGTACTAGGCCCGGGGAGCTGTTTTTT. This sequence encodes CATSHGTGTRPGELFF. The genes are TRBV15 and TRBJ2-2; 8 nucleotides match TRBD1. The germline V gene has CDR1 LNHNV and CDR2 YYDKDF (reference sequence). The J segment lost 6 bases and the V segment lost 5 bases, leaving 11 bases of the junction unmatched. The CDR3 is made up of 16 amino acids. The full variable domain, its missing parts supplied by reference TRBV15 and TRBJ2-2, is DAMVIQNPRYQVTQFGKPVTLSCSQTLNHNVMYWYQQKSSQAPKLLFHYYDKDFNNEADTPDNFQSRRPNTSFCFLDIRSPGLGDTAMYLCATSHGTGTRPGELFFGEGSRLTVL.

This chain joins TRBV6-5 and TRBJ2-7; D uncertain. Germline-derived CDR1 and CDR2 are MNHEY and SVGAGI. V lost 0 bases and J lost 0, with 12 bases in between. The CDR3 is 16 residues long. The chain's CDR3 is CASSYSQKEYSYEQYF. The CDR3 DNA follows: TGTGCCAGCAGTTACTCACAAAAGGAGTACTCCTACGAGCAGTACTTC.

The J gene is TRBJ1-4, the V gene TRBV4-3; D is possibly TRBD1 (6 bases). Between the trimmed V and J ends, which lost 5 bases and 8 bases, there was a span of 21 bases. The length of the CDR3 is 16 residues. Per the germline V gene, CDR1 is LGHNA and CDR2 is YSLEER. The CDR3 protein is CASSGAFGQGREKLFF. CDR3 nucleotide sequence: TGCGCCAGCAGCGGGGCTTTCGGGCAGGGGAGAGAAAAACTGTTTTTT.

The chain employs TRBV25-1 and TRBJ1-1; TRBD1 is a possible D gene (5 bases). The CDR3 runs to 14 residues. Germline CDR1 is MGHDK and CDR2 is SYGVNS. V was cut by 3 bases and J by 5 bases, with 13 bases left in between. The CDR3 here is CASSDPGRVTEAFF. The CDR3 nucleotides are TGTGCCAGCAGTGACCCAGGCAGGGTGACTGAAGCTTTCTTT. Full variable domain (outside the CDR3, taken from reference TRBV25-1 and TRBJ1-1): EADIYQTPRYLVIGTGKKITLECSQTMGHDKMYWYQQDPGMELHLIHYSYGVNSTEKGDLSSESTVSRIRTEHFPLTLESARPSHTSQYLCASSDPGRVTEAFFGQGTRLTVV.

This CDR3 reads CASSLYSLGRSYEQYF. CDR3 in DNA: TGTGCCAGCAGCCTATACAGTTTGGGTCGGTCCTACGAGCAGTACTTC. The chain has TRBV11-2 and TRBJ2-7; D is undetermined. V was shortened by 5 bases and J by 1 base, with 18 bases between the two germline ends. Germline V gene lookup returns CDR1 SGHAT and CDR2 FQNNGV. The CDR3 has 16 residues.

The rearrangement joins TRBV9 to TRBJ1-1, with 9 bases that match TRBD1. The germline CDR1 and CDR2 sequences are SGDLS and YYNGEE. The CDR3 runs to 17 residues. The J segment lost 2 bases and the V segment lost 0 bases, leaving 8 bases of the junction unmatched. CDR3 amino acids: CASSVGGGQGYNTEAFF. The CDR3 region has the DNA TGTGCCAGCAGCGTAGGGGGGGGACAGGGCTATAACACTGAAGCTTTCTTT.

The genes are TRBV7-2 and TRBJ2-7; 8 nucleotides match TRBD2. The CDR3 has 17 amino acids. V lost 1 base to trimming and J lost 1 base; unmatched junction nucleotides: 9. Germline V gives CDR1 SGHTA, CDR2 FQGNSA. CDR3 in DNA: TGTGCCAGCAGCTTAGGCCCCCTAACTAGCGGATCCTACGAGCAGTACTTC. This gives the protein CASSLGPLTSGSYEQYF.

The chain has TRBV28 and TRBJ2-1; TRBD1 matches at 7 bases. The CDR3 sequence is 15 residues long. V lost 6 bases, J lost 2 bases, and 7 bases stayed unmatched. Per the germline V gene, CDR1 is MDHEN and CDR2 is SYDVKM. The CDR3 loop is CASRAGQEAYNEQFF. The CDR3 coding sequence is TGTGCCAGCAGGGCAGGACAGGAAGCCTACAATGAGCAGTTCTTC.

V usage is TRBV5-1 and J usage is TRBJ1-1; possible D gene TRBD1, 5 bases. The CDR3 spans 14 residues. Germline V gives CDR1 SGHRS, CDR2 YFSETQ. Trimming left V 1 base short and J 0 bases short, with 7 bases between. The CDR3 is CASSLSGMNTEAFF. CDR3 nucleotides: TGCGCCAGCAGCTTGTCAGGGATGAACACTGAAGCTTTCTTT.

The chain couples TRBV6-1 to TRBJ2-5; D may be TRBD2 (6 bases). Trimming took 6 bases from V and 9 from J, leaving 17 bases between them. This CDR3 has 13 amino acids. Germline assignment: CDR1 MNHNS and CDR2 SASEGT. CDR3 protein: CASRGIGTGAQYF. DNA of the CDR3: TGTGCCAGCAGGGGGATCGGCACGGGGGCCCAGTACTTC.